This T cell receptor beta chain was captured in a study of monozygotic twins with cystic fibrosis. The CDR3 sequence is 20 residues long. CDR1 and CDR2 (germline): LNHDA, SQIVND (reference sequence). V gave up 9 bases and J gave up 1 base, with 30 bases separating them. Generated by immunoSEQ multiplex PCR, the TCRdb table keeps only in-frame clones and is missing some. The table shows some 10,000 clones, with roughly nine tenths occurring only once. Sequencing was done on a sample of blood. This chain joins TRBV19 and TRBJ2-2, with D perhaps matching TRBD2 (7 bases). The sequence derives from a boy younger than 10 with cystic fibrosis. This chain's CDR3 is CASHTSGTLGQIRNTGELFF. DNA for the CDR3: TGTGCCAGCCATACCAGCGGGACACTCGGACAGATTAGGAACACCGGGGAGCTGTTTTTT.